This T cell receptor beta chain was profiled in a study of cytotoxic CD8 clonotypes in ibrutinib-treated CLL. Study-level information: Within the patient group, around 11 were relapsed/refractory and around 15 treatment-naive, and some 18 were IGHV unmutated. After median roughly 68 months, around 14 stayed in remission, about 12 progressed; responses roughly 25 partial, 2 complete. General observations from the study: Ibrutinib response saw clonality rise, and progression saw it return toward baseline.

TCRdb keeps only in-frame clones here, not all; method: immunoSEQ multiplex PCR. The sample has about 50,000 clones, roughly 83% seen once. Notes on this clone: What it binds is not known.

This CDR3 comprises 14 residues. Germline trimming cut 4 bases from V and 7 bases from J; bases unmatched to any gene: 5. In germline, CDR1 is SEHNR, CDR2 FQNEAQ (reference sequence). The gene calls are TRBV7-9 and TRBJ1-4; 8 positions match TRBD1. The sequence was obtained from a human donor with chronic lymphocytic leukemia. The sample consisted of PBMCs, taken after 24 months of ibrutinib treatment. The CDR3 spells CASSYGQGAEKLFF. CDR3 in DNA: TGTGCCAGCAGCTACGGACAGGGTGCTGAAAAACTGTTTTTT. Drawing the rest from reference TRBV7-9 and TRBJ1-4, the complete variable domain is DTGVSQNPRHKITKRGQNVTFRCDPISEHNRLYWYRQTLGQGPEFLTYFQNEAQLEKSRLLSDRFSAERPKGSFSTLEIQRTEQGDSAMYLCASSYGQGAEKLFFGSGTQLSVL.